This T cell receptor (beta chain) was recovered during a study of blood T cell repertoires in COVID-19. At the level of the study: Acute-phase and convalescent COVID-19 samples originated in the United States, Italy and Spain. T cells, B-cell-depleted T cells, or PBMCs provided the cDNA or gDNA that served as material.

The germline CDR1 and CDR2 sequences are LGHDT and YNNKEL (reference sequence). The V end lost 3 bases, the J end lost 2 bases, and 23 bases lay between the germline ends. This CDR3 has 19 amino acids. In the study's own analysis: Counts of nucleated cells, estimated from reference gene primer amplification, were obtained. Assay: immunoSEQ multiplex PCR; the TCRdb copy retains only in-frame clones and omits some. That table gives V, J and clone size, and the DNA gave D and trimming. The sample yields roughly 70,000 clones, around 91% seen once. Sequencing was carried out using peripheral blood. The source is a human donor in a cohort sampled during active COVID-19. The gene calls are TRBV3-1 (or the pseudogene TRBV3-2) and TRBJ1-3; a weak D match, TRBD1 (5 bases). Here the CDR3 DNA reads TGTGCCAGCAGCCAGAGGACCCTAAGGGGCACAGGCCCTGGAAACACCATATATTTT. Translating gives CASSQRTLRGTGPGNTIYF.